Presented here are 18 T cell receptor beta chains from one specimen sequenced in a study of human CD4 T cells and Enterobacteriaceae. The protocol was immunoSEQ multiplex PCR, while the TCRdb copy is restricted to in-frame clones and leaves out a portion. This sample has about 26,000 clones; around 80% occur once, and the top ten carry roughly 0.96%. The memory gate held CD4+ cells that were not CD45RA+CCR7+CD95- naive cells, over 98% pure. The source material was memory CD4+ T cells from blood. The source of these receptors is a human donor in good health.

The chain links TRBV4-1 to TRBJ1-2; TRBD1 aligns across 7 bases. Germline V lookup: CDR1 MGHRA, CDR2 YSYEKL. The CDR3 runs 15 residues. Germline trimming cut 7 bases from V and 4 bases from J; bases unmatched to any gene: 12. The CDR3: CASNPEQGWIYGYTF. The CDR3 region has the DNA TGCGCCAGCAACCCAGAACAGGGGTGGATCTATGGCTACACCTTC.

CDR3 loop: CASSLREGPDTQYF. CDR3 in DNA: TGTGCCAGCAGCTTGCGGGAGGGCCCAGATACGCAGTATTTT. J is TRBJ2-3 and V is TRBV5-6, with 8 bases matching TRBD2. Germline V gives CDR1 SGHDT, CDR2 YYEEEE. Unmatched junction bases numbered 2, after V lost 1 base and J lost 4 bases. This CDR3 is built from 14 residues.

This clone was seen a few times. The genes are TRBV9 and TRBJ2-3, with 9 bases matching TRBD2. V shed 10 bases, J shed 11 bases, and the junction held 14 bases outside the gene matches. The V gene's germline CDR1 is SGDLS and CDR2 YYNGEE. The CDR3 has 13 amino acids. The CDR3: CASTSGSRGGQYF. The CDR3 DNA is TGTGCCTCTACTAGCGGGTCCAGGGGGGGGCAGTATTTT.

This clone was counted a single time. V gene TRBV10-2 combines with J gene TRBJ1-1; D remains ambiguous. CDR3 length: 15 amino acids. Between the trimmed V and J ends, which lost 8 bases and 3 bases, there was a span of 19 bases. Germline loops: CDR1 WSHSY, CDR2 SAAADI. In DNA, the CDR3 is TGCGCCAGCCGCGTTTGGCGGAACGGCGACACTGAAGCTTTCTTT. Translation: CASRVWRNGDTEAFF.

This rearrangement joins TRBV6-1 to TRBJ2-5, with TRBD2 matching 7 bases. V was clipped by 3 bases and J by 4 bases; unmatched bases: 14. The V gene's germline CDR1 is MNHNS and CDR2 SASEGT. The CDR3 is made up of 17 amino acids. The CDR3 here is CASSDRLGGSAGETQYF. The CDR3 nucleotides read TGTGCCAGCAGTGATCGGTTGGGCGGGAGTGCTGGAGAGACCCAGTACTTC.

The chain carries TRBV30 and TRBJ1-5, with a weak D call TRBD1 (5 bases). Germline V gives CDR1 GTSNPN, CDR2 SVGIG (reference sequence). V lost 1 base and J lost 2, with 9 bases in between. The CDR3 is 14 residues long. The CDR3, as DNA: TGTGCCTGGAGTGGGAGGGGAGGCAATCAGCCCCAGCATTTT. The encoded protein is CAWSGRGGNQPQHF.

The chain combines TRBV19 with TRBJ1-3; 7 bases align to TRBD1. The V gene end was trimmed by 7 bases and the J gene end by 0 bases; junction bases not matched to a gene: 12. The CDR3 extends over 17 amino acids. Germline V gene lookup returns CDR1 LNHDA and CDR2 SQIVND (reference sequence). The CDR3 region is CASKTRGGTNSGNTIYF. CDR3 nucleotides: TGTGCCAGTAAGACACGAGGGGGCACCAACTCTGGAAACACCATATATTTT. The full variable domain, its missing parts supplied by reference TRBV19 and TRBJ1-3, is DGGITQSPKYLFRKEGQNVTLSCEQNLNHDAMYWYRQDPGQGLRLIYYSQIVNDFQKGDIAEGYSVSREKKESFPLTVTSAQKNPTAFYLCASKTRGGTNSGNTIYFGEGSWLTVV.

About this clone: A read error may account for a junction end that differs from germline. DNA of the CDR3: TGTGCCAGCAGCAAAGAAAAAAGCGGGGGGGTCACCGGGGAGCTGTTTTTT. Translating it yields CASSKEKSGGVTGELFF. The rearrangement joins TRBV4-2 to TRBJ2-2; the match to TRBD2 covers 10 bases. Germline V lookup: CDR1 LGHNA, CDR2 YNFKEQ. This CDR3 has 17 amino acids.

The J gene is TRBJ2-3, the V gene TRBV4-1; 9 nucleotides line up with TRBD2. This CDR3 region has 19 residues. Trimming at V came to 0 bases and at J to 5 bases, leaving 15 bases not matched to a gene. Looked up from germline, CDR1 is MGHRA and CDR2 is YSYEKL. The chain's CDR3 is CASSQDQVGRRGGQDTQYF. The DNA for the CDR3 is TGCGCCAGCAGCCAAGATCAGGTCGGGCGGCGGGGGGGTCAAGATACGCAGTATTTT.

The J gene is TRBJ1-1, the V gene TRBV2; D unclear. Germline CDR1 reads SNHLY; CDR2 reads FYNNEI. The V end was cut by 3 bases, the J end by 1 base, with 6 bases between. The CDR3 is 13 amino acids. In nucleotides, the CDR3 is TGTGCCAGCAGTGAGGAGGAGAACACTGAAGCTTTCTTT. Amino acids: CASSEEENTEAFF.

The V call is TRBV27, the J call TRBJ2-2; D ambiguous. The CDR3 has 12 residues. Trimming took off 1 base at V and 6 bases at J, with 3 bases between the two ends. Germline V lookup: CDR1 MNHEY, CDR2 SMNVEV (reference sequence). CDR3 nucleotide sequence: TGTGCCAGCAGTTTATTGTCCGGGGAGCTGTTTTTT. Residues: CASSLLSGELFF.

As concerns this clone: The conserved closing phenylalanine or tryptophan is absent in this CDR3, likely reflecting a read error. Because the CDR3's place on the DNA is in doubt, the DNA is left out and the CDR3 is given as listed by TCRdb. The chain carries TRBV2 and TRBJ2-7; the table's D gene call, TRBD1, was not cross checked with the DNA. The germline CDR1 and CDR2 sequences are SNHLY and FYNNEI. The CDR3 sequence runs 13 residues, both termini included. CDR3 in amino acids: CASSEGGPGVRRP.

This chain uses TRBV7-8 with TRBJ2-1, with a possible D match to TRBD2 (6 bases). Germline V gene lookup returns CDR1 SGHVS and CDR2 FQNEAQ. V was shortened by 5 bases and J by 8 bases, with 13 bases between the two germline ends. This CDR3 is built from 13 residues. In DNA, the CDR3 is TGTGCCAGCAGCCCGAGACTAGGAGATGAGCAGTTCTTC. Translation gives CASSPRLGDEQFF.

The gene calls are TRBV29-1 and TRBJ2-7; 11 bases are shared with TRBD2. Germline CDR1 is SQVTM and CDR2 is ANQGSEA. The CDR3 is 13 residues long. V shed 7 bases and J 7 bases; nucleotides not matched to a gene: 9. The CDR3 spells CSARTSGSREQYF. The CDR3 bases are TGCAGCGCCCGTACTAGCGGGAGTAGGGAGCAGTACTTC.

The V and J genes are TRBV5-1 and TRBJ2-1; 8 bases are a match to TRBD1. CDR3 length: 15 residues. The germline V gene encodes CDR1 SGHRS and CDR2 YFSETQ. V was pared by 0 bases and J by 9 bases, with 8 bases of the junction left unmatched. The CDR3 sequence: CASSLDRTGTGEQFF. As DNA, the CDR3 is TGCGCCAGCAGCTTGGATAGGACAGGGACCGGTGAGCAGTTCTTC. Filled out from reference TRBV5-1 and TRBJ2-1, the complete variable domain reads KAGVTQTPRYLIKTRGQQVTLSCSPISGHRSVSWYQQTPGQGLQFLFEYFSETQRNKGNFPGRFSGRQFSNSRSEMNVSTLELGDSALYLCASSLDRTGTGEQFFGPGTRLTVL.

In its sample, this clone was seen once. The gene calls are TRBV18 and TRBJ1-1, with 7 bases aligning to TRBD1. Germline V gives CDR1 KGHSH, CDR2 LQKENI. This CDR3 comprises 12 residues. The ends lost 5 bases at V and 6 bases at J; junction bases unmatched: 3. In DNA form, the CDR3 reads TGTGCCAGCTCATCACAGGGGCCTGAAGCTTTCTTT. It translates to CASSSQGPEAFF. The complete variable domain, with remaining parts taken from reference TRBV18 and TRBJ1-1, reads NAGVMQNPRHLVRRRGQEARLRCSPMKGHSHVYWYRQLPEEGLKFMVYLQKENIIDESGMPKERFSAEFPKEGPSILRIQQVVRGDSAAYFCASSSQGPEAFFGQGTRLTVV.

This clone occurred once. The gene calls are TRBV13 and TRBJ2-3, with 12 bases lining up with TRBD2. CDR3 length equals 19 residues. J was trimmed by 2 bases and V by 5 bases; bases with no gene match: 14. Germline assignment: CDR1 PRHDT and CDR2 FYEKMQ (reference sequence). CDR3 bases: TGTGCCAGCAGCCCTATCGGCCTAGCGGGAGGGGGTGACACAGATACGCAGTATTTT. Its protein is CASSPIGLAGGGDTDTQYF. The full variable domain, its missing parts supplied by reference TRBV13 and TRBJ2-3, is AAGVIQSPRHLIKEKRETATLKCYPIPRHDTVYWYQQGPGQDPQFLISFYEKMQSDKGSIPDRFSAQQFSDYHSELNMSSLELGDSALYFCASSPIGLAGGGDTDTQYFGPGTRLTVL.

J is TRBJ2-3 and V is TRBV11-2; TRBD2 aligns across 8 bases. The germline CDR1 and CDR2 sequences are SGHAT and FQNNGV. The V segment lost 0 bases and the J segment 1 base; nucleotides outside the gene matches: 3. CDR3 length: 16 residues. The DNA for the CDR3 is TGTGCCAGCAGCTTAGATAGCGGGACTCGCACAGATACGCAGTATTTT. Residues: CASSLDSGTRTDTQYF.